Listed here are 26 T cell receptor beta chains from one sample, sequenced in a study of post-analysis software for immune sequencing data. No cognate antigen is known for these TCRs. Carried by the TCR beta cDNA libraries were unique molecular identifiers. Using its own MiXCR run on the PCR reads, TCRdb lists one record per CDR3 protein. The sample lists about 500,000 distinct CDR3 sequences; less than 45% were seen once. Points from the study as a whole: Controls had lower frequencies than patients of roughly five TRBV segments, which included TRBV5-6, TRBV5-1 and TRBV20-1.

The specimen was blood. These receptors all come from a girl aged 5 to 17 with multiple sclerosis.

The chain combines TRBV20-1 with TRBJ2-1; no clear D. Germline lookup yields CDR1 DFQATT and CDR2 SNEGSKA (reference sequence). The CDR3 is 14 amino acids. V was cut by 8 bases and J by 0 bases, with 14 bases left in between. CDR3 DNA sequence: TGCAGTACCTCTAGGTTGGGCTCCTACAATGAGCAGTTCTTC. It yields the protein CSTSRLGSYNEQFF.

This clonotype was seen only a few times. The J gene is TRBJ2-1, the V gene TRBV10-3, with TRBD2 matching 8 bases. V was pared by 6 bases and J by 1 base, with 8 bases of the junction left unmatched. This CDR3 spans 16 amino acids. Per the germline V gene, CDR1 is ENHRY and CDR2 is SYGVKD. CDR3 protein: CAIRAEREKSYNEQFF. CDR3 nucleotides: TGTGCCATCAGGGCTGAGCGGGAGAAATCCTACAATGAGCAGTTCTTC.

The V gene is TRBV7-8, the J gene TRBJ2-3; D not certain. The ends were cut back, 5 bases at V and 4 bases at J, with 22 bases in the middle. Germline CDR1 and CDR2: SGHVS and FQNEAQ. The CDR3 spans 17 residues. The CDR3 coding sequence is TGTGCCAGCAGCCCCTGGGCCCACTCGACGGCCCCAGATACGCAGTATTTT. Protein sequence: CASSPWAHSTAPDTQYF.

The chain links TRBV29-1 to TRBJ2-7; D is perhaps TRBD1 (6 bases). This CDR3 comprises 18 residues. With 4 bases removed from V and 0 bases from J, the gap between germline ends came to 25 bases. Germline V CDR1 and CDR2: SQVTM, ANQGSEA. The CDR3 protein is CSVGQKPGTPKNSYEQYF. CDR3 bases: TGCAGCGTTGGCCAAAAACCCGGGACACCAAAGAACTCCTACGAGCAGTACTTC.

V is TRBV7-9 and J is TRBJ2-1; the match to TRBD2 covers 10 bases. V trimming: 3 bases; J trimming: 4 bases; junction bases outside the gene matches: 15. Germline CDR1 is SEHNR and CDR2 is FQNEAQ (reference sequence). This CDR3 comprises 19 residues. CDR3 amino acids: CASSFATSGPPNPYNEQFF. In nucleotides, the CDR3 is TGTGCCAGCAGCTTCGCGACTAGCGGGCCTCCTAACCCTTACAATGAGCAGTTCTTC.

This clonotype has just a few counts. V gene TRBV6-1 combines with J gene TRBJ1-2; D is perhaps TRBD1 (5 bases). Trimming left V 6 bases short and J 4 bases short, with 15 bases between. The CDR3 extends over 14 amino acids. Germline values: CDR1 MNHNS, CDR2 SASEGT. The CDR3 sequence: CASSEYQGGYGYTF. CDR3 DNA: TGTGCCAGCAGCGAATATCAGGGCGGCTATGGCTACACCTTC.

This chain uses TRBV20-1 with TRBJ2-1; 12 bases line up with TRBD2. The CDR3 consists of 15 residues. The V gene end was trimmed by 0 bases and the J gene end by 8 bases; junction bases not matched to a gene: 5. Germline V lookup: CDR1 DFQATT, CDR2 SNEGSKA (reference sequence). The CDR3 DNA reads as TGCAGTGCTAGAGAGACTAGCGGGAGTTTCTATGAGCAGTTCTTC. Its translation: CSARETSGSFYEQFF.

This clonotype was counted only a few times. The CDR3: CASSRSRWTGTGPIDTQYF. The CDR3 region has the DNA TGTGCCAGCAGCAGGAGCCGGTGGACCGGGACAGGGCCGATAGATACGCAGTATTTT. The V and J genes are TRBV7-2 and TRBJ2-3; TRBD1 agrees at 9 bases. Germline V gives CDR1 SGHTA, CDR2 FQGNSA. The CDR3 spans 19 residues. The junction had 20 bases not matched to a gene; V was cut back by 5 bases and J by 5 bases.

The rearrangement joins TRBV25-1 to TRBJ2-1; D might be TRBD1 (6 bases). V gave up 5 bases and J gave up 2 bases, with 22 bases separating them. The CDR3 runs to 18 residues. From germline, CDR1 is MGHDK and CDR2 SYGVNS. In DNA, the CDR3 is TGTGCCAGCAGTAAACCCACTCAAGAGGCAGGGGCCTACAATGAGCAGTTCTTC. Protein product: CASSKPTQEAGAYNEQFF.

Comments on this clonotype: With a much larger clone just one base away, this may be a read error. DNA for the CDR3: TGCGCCAGCAGCCAGGCGGGAGGTAGCTACAATGAGCAGTACTTC. It specifies CASSQAGGSYNEQYF. The gene calls are TRBV4-1 and TRBJ2-7; 8 bases agree with TRBD2. Per germline, CDR1 MGHRA and CDR2 YSYEKL. The V gene end was trimmed by 3 bases and the J gene end by 7 bases; junction bases not matched to a gene: 11. This CDR3 comprises 15 residues.

The chain uses TRBV2 and TRBJ1-5, with no clear D. The V end lost 0 bases, the J end lost 6 bases, and 9 bases lay between the germline ends. Germline V gene lookup returns CDR1 SNHLY and CDR2 FYNNEI. CDR3 length equals 14 residues. In DNA, the CDR3 is TGTGCCAGCAGTGAAGCGCTTCGGGTTCAGCCCCAGCATTTT. As protein: CASSEALRVQPQHF.

Only one count was recorded for this clonotype. The chain is built from TRBV28 and TRBJ2-3; D possibly corresponds to TRBD1 (5 bases). The CDR3 length is 16 residues. Trimming removed 8 bases from V and 0 bases from J, with 18 bases in between. Germline loops: CDR1 MDHEN, CDR2 SYDVKM. CDR3 amino acids: CASASVRVRSTDTQYF. CDR3 DNA: TGTGCCAGCGCCAGTGTCAGGGTTCGAAGCACAGATACGCAGTATTTT.

The chain uses TRBV12-3 or TRBV12-4 and TRBJ1-1, with D perhaps matching TRBD1 (5 bases). V was pared by 3 bases and J by 7 bases, with 9 bases between. The CDR3 totals 12 residues. The CDR3 reads CASSFSDSEAFF. In nucleotides, the CDR3 is TGTGCCAGCAGTTTTAGTGACAGTGAAGCTTTCTTT.

In this sample, this clonotype turned up a few times. The chain has TRBV20-1 and TRBJ2-7; the D gene is possibly TRBD1 (7 bases). The DNA end lines up better with TRBJ2-5; the J call may be wrong. There are 14 residues in the CDR3. Per germline, CDR1 DFQATT and CDR2 SNEGSKA (reference sequence). In nucleotides, the CDR3 is TGCAGTGCCCTAGACGGGACAGCGCGGGGGACCCAGTACTTC. Its translation: CSALDGTARGTQYF.

This clonotype was counted ten times or more. V gene TRBV4-3 combines with J gene TRBJ2-1, with a tentative D call TRBD2 (5 bases). In germline, CDR1 is LGHNA, CDR2 YSLEER. V lost 0 bases and J 5 bases, leaving 11 bases between the germline ends. This CDR3 is built from 15 residues. This chain's CDR3 is CASSQDPGIDNEQFF. The CDR3 DNA follows: TGCGCCAGCAGCCAAGATCCCGGGATAGACAATGAGCAGTTCTTC.

This clonotype showed up just a few times. The chain uses TRBV27 and TRBJ2-4; 10 bases map to TRBD1. The J call may be in error: the DNA end matches TRBJ2-7 better. The CDR3 spans 14 residues. Germline V gene data show CDR1 as MNHEY and CDR2 as SMNVEV (reference sequence). In DNA, the CDR3 is TGTGCCAGCAGTTGGGACAGGGGTGTCAACGAGCAGTACTTC. Translating it yields CASSWDRGVNEQYF.

V usage is TRBV9 and J usage is TRBJ2-3; the D is unclear. The CDR3 is 18 residues long. V lost 0 bases to trimming and J lost 2 bases, with 19 bases between them. Germline V lookup: CDR1 SGDLS, CDR2 YYNGEE. Here the CDR3 reads CASSVDETRPTLTDTQYF. CDR3 sequence (DNA): TGTGCCAGCAGCGTAGACGAGACCCGACCTACGCTCACAGATACGCAGTATTTT.

The chain has TRBV6-2 or TRBV6-3 and TRBJ2-7; 8 nucleotides line up with TRBD2. TRBJ2-5 matches the DNA end more closely, so the J call is doubtful. This CDR3 is built from 17 residues. Germline V gene lookup returns CDR1 MNHEY and CDR2 SVGEGT. CDR3 region: CASSYSPPASGLETQYF. The CDR3 bases are TGTGCCAGCAGTTACTCCCCCCCGGCTAGCGGGCTGGAGACCCAGTACTTC.

This clonotype has just a few counts. The chain has TRBV6-5 and TRBJ2-1, with 7 bases lining up with TRBD2. Germline CDR1 MNHEY, CDR2 SVGAGI. This CDR3 comprises 18 residues. J was trimmed by 4 bases and V by 0 bases; bases with no gene match: 12. The CDR3 nucleotides are TGTGCCAGCAGTTACTCGAGTCTTGGGGGAGGGCCGTACAATGAGCAGTTCTTC. Translated, it gives CASSYSSLGGGPYNEQFF.

The chain couples TRBV5-1 to TRBJ1-5, with D possibly matching TRBD1 (5 bases). Germline CDR1 SGHRS, CDR2 YFSETQ. Trimming cost V 4 bases and J 2 bases, with 10 bases left between them. CDR3 length: 14 amino acids. The CDR3 reads CASSITTGNQPQHF. DNA of the CDR3: TGCGCCAGCAGCATAACGACAGGCAATCAGCCCCAGCATTTT.

The rearrangement joins TRBV6-6 to TRBJ2-7; 8 bases match TRBD2. V lost 6 bases and J lost 5; bases outside the gene matches: 6. Per the germline V gene, CDR1 is MNHNY and CDR2 is SVGAGI (reference sequence). The CDR3 length is 13 residues. The CDR3 nucleotides are TGTGCCAGCAGCCTGGGACTAGTAGACGAGCAGTACTTC. This encodes CASSLGLVDEQYF.

The V call is TRBV2, the J call TRBJ1-5, with TRBD1 identical over 12 bases. J lost 5 bases, V lost 7 bases, and 3 bases had no gene match. Germline loops: CDR1 SNHLY, CDR2 FYNNEI. The CDR3 has 14 amino acids. The CDR3 sequence: CASTGTGGHQPQHF. CDR3 sequence (DNA): TGTGCCAGCACTGGGACAGGGGGCCATCAGCCCCAGCATTTT. The variable domain in full, with the rest retrieved from reference TRBV2 and TRBJ1-5, is EPEVTQTPSHQVTQMGQEVILRCVPISNHLYFYWYRQILGQKVEFLVSFYNNEISEKSEIFDDQFSVERPDGSNFTLKIRSTKLEDSAMYFCASTGTGGHQPQHFGDGTRLSIL.

The V gene is TRBV24-1, the J gene TRBJ2-1, with D tentatively TRBD2 (5 bases). V was pared by 7 bases and J by 10 bases, with 10 bases between. Germline V lookup: CDR1 KGHDR, CDR2 SFDVKD. The CDR3 is 11 amino acids. The CDR3 sequence: CATSLAREQFF. Written as DNA, the CDR3 is TGTGCCACCAGCCTAGCACGGGAGCAGTTCTTC.

This clonotype has just a few counts. The CDR3 is CASSPRLAGGDYNEQFF. The CDR3 nucleotides read TGTGCCAGCAGCCCACGACTAGCGGGAGGGGACTACAATGAGCAGTTCTTC. V is TRBV11-3 and J is TRBJ2-1; 14 bases are a match to TRBD2. Germline trimming cut 5 bases from V and 3 bases from J; bases unmatched to any gene: 6. The CDR3 sequence is 17 residues long. Germline values: CDR1 SGHNT, CDR2 YENEEA.

The count of this clonotype is one. A read error may be the cause here, since a much bigger clone is one base away. The CDR3 DNA reads TGCGCCGGCAGCGGAGGTAATCAGAGAGAGACCCAGTACTTC. Its translation: CAGSGGNQRETQYF. The chain uses TRBV5-1 and TRBJ2-5; tentative D call: TRBD2 (5 bases). Germline V CDR1 and CDR2: SGHRS, YFSETQ. CDR3 length equals 14 residues.

The J gene is TRBJ2-7, the V gene TRBV9; 7 nucleotides line up with TRBD2. Trimming removed 0 bases from V and 3 bases from J; junction bases left unmatched: 6. This CDR3 region has 15 residues. CDR1 is SGDLS, CDR2 YYNGEE, per germline. Here the CDR3 reads CASSVAGASGYEQYF. The CDR3 nucleotides read TGTGCCAGCAGCGTAGCTGGGGCTAGCGGCTACGAGCAGTACTTC.